These 17 T cell receptor beta chains were all obtained from the same sample, sequenced in a study of beta chain features in type 1 diabetes. The sequenced template was cDNA made from the entire isolated RNA. TCRdb's table, derived via immunoSEQ multiplex PCR, lists solely in-frame clones and lacks some. This table has 900,000 or so clones, roughly a sixth appearing once. Sample: naive CD4+ T cells from blood. The receptors derive from a woman aged 18 to 35 in good health.

CDR3 in DNA: TGTGCCAGTAGTACGCAGATGAACACTGAAGCTTTCTTT. Translating it yields CASSTQMNTEAFF. The rearrangement joins TRBV19 to TRBJ1-1, with D hard to call. Germline V gene sequence: CDR1 LNHDA, CDR2 SQIVND (reference sequence). V gave up 4 bases and J gave up 0 bases, with 6 bases separating them. This CDR3 has 13 residues.

This clone was seen a few times. V usage is TRBV7-3 and J usage is TRBJ2-5; D is unclear. Germline assignment: CDR1 SGHTA and CDR2 FQGTGA. Trimming cost V 6 bases and J 5 bases, with 7 bases left between them. This CDR3 region has 11 residues. For the CDR3, the DNA is TGTGCCAGCAGGCGACCGGAGACCCAGTACTTC. The encoded protein is CASRRPETQYF.

This clone was detected a few times. This chain joins TRBV18 and TRBJ2-4; D perhaps matches TRBD1 (6 bases). V lost 3 bases and J lost 5, with 14 bases in between. Germline V gene lookup returns CDR1 KGHSH and CDR2 LQKENI. The CDR3 loop spans 15 amino acids. This CDR3 reads CASSPTGHPQNIQYF. The CDR3 region has the DNA TGTGCCAGCTCACCTACGGGACACCCCCAAAACATTCAGTACTTC.

This clone turned up a few times. The rearrangement joins TRBV19 to TRBJ2-1; 8 bases agree with TRBD2. Germline V gene sequence: CDR1 LNHDA, CDR2 SQIVND (reference sequence). This CDR3 has 15 amino acids. With V trimmed by 3 bases and J by 8 bases, 9 bases remained unmatched. CDR3: CASSIFSGGADEQFF. The CDR3 bases are TGTGCCAGTAGTATTTTCTCGGGGGGGGCTGATGAGCAGTTCTTC.

This chain uses TRBV28 with TRBJ1-2; possible D gene TRBD1, 6 bases. Trimming took off 4 bases at V and 13 bases at J, with 19 bases between the two ends. Germline CDR1 and CDR2: MDHEN and SYDVKM. The CDR3 spans 13 residues. In DNA, the CDR3 is TGTGCCAGCAGTTCTGGACAGACCCTGTTCTTCACCTTC. Translation: CASSSGQTLFFTF.

To note about this clone: Other nucleotide sequences from this sample produce the same CDR3. The chain has TRBV4-3 and TRBJ1-2; weak D call: TRBD1 (6 bases). Germline assignment: CDR1 LGHNA and CDR2 YSLEER. The CDR3 sequence is 15 residues long. Between the trimmed V and J ends, which lost 3 bases and 2 bases, there was a span of 13 bases. The CDR3 nucleotides read TGCGCCAGCAGCCAGGCGGGGGGCGCAAACTATGGCTACACCTTC. This gives the protein CASSQAGGANYGYTF.

This clone turned up a few times. This sequence joins TRBV6-6 and TRBJ1-1; D is ambiguous. The V end was cut by 3 bases, the J end by 1 base, with 6 bases between. There are 13 residues in the CDR3. Per germline, CDR1 MNHNY and CDR2 SVGAGI (reference sequence). The CDR3 DNA reads as TGTGCCAGCAGTTATTGGGAGAACACTGAAGCTTTCTTT. This gives the protein CASSYWENTEAFF.

A few counts support this clone. The chain links TRBV7-9 to TRBJ2-5, with TRBD1 as a possible D gene (6 bases). V dropped 4 bases and J dropped 1 base, with 10 bases sitting between them. This CDR3 contains 14 residues. CDR1 is SEHNR, CDR2 FQNEAQ, per germline (reference sequence). The CDR3 reads CASSSGQIQETQYF. The CDR3 DNA follows: TGTGCCAGCAGCTCCGGACAGATCCAAGAGACCCAGTACTTC.

This rearrangement joins TRBV7-6 to TRBJ2-7; 8 nucleotides match TRBD1. The CDR3 spans 16 residues. Trimming at V came to 0 bases and at J to 4 bases, leaving 8 bases not matched to a gene. The V gene's germline CDR1 is SGHVS and CDR2 FNYEAQ. CDR3 protein: CASSLAGQGAIYEQYF. The CDR3 DNA follows: TGTGCCAGCAGCTTAGCGGGCCAGGGGGCTATATACGAGCAGTACTTC.

The V call is TRBV4-3, the J call TRBJ1-4; 7 nucleotides align to TRBD1. The CDR3 covers 15 residues. Germline V gene lookup returns CDR1 LGHNA and CDR2 YSLEER. V was clipped by 3 bases and J by 10 bases; unmatched bases: 11. CDR3 amino acids: CASSHSGTARGKLFF. The CDR3 DNA is TGCGCCAGCAGCCACTCTGGGACAGCAAGGGGAAAACTGTTTTTT.

This clone was seen a few times. The chain combines TRBV2 with TRBJ2-7, with 9 nucleotides matching TRBD1. CDR3 length: 15 amino acids. CDR1 is SNHLY, CDR2 FYNNEI, per germline. Trimming at V came to 6 bases and at J to 1 base, leaving 7 bases not matched to a gene. Written as DNA, the CDR3 is TGTGCCAGCAGCACCGACAGGGGGGGTTCCTACGAGCAGTACTTC. Encoded protein: CASSTDRGGSYEQYF.

This clone was observed a handful of times. The chain links TRBV7-2 to TRBJ2-6; D perhaps matches TRBD2 (7 bases). Trimming took off 5 bases at V and 2 bases at J, with 16 bases between the two ends. CDR1 is SGHTA and CDR2 is FQGNSA in the germline V gene. This CDR3 comprises 17 residues. The chain's CDR3 is CASSPRRGLAGANVLTF. The CDR3 DNA reads as TGTGCCAGCAGCCCCCGGCGGGGGCTAGCTGGGGCCAACGTCCTGACTTTC.

A few counts support this clone. This sequence joins TRBV18 and TRBJ1-1; D remains ambiguous. The CDR3 covers 13 residues. The V and J ends lost 5 bases and 1 base respectively, with 8 bases between them. CDR1 is KGHSH, CDR2 LQKENI, per germline. Here the CDR3 reads CASSTDGNTEAFF. In DNA form, the CDR3 reads TGTGCCAGCTCAACTGACGGGAACACTGAAGCTTTCTTT. Full variable domain (missing parts from reference TRBV18 and TRBJ1-1): NAGVMQNPRHLVRRRGQEARLRCSPMKGHSHVYWYRQLPEEGLKFMVYLQKENIIDESGMPKERFSAEFPKEGPSILRIQQVVRGDSAAYFCASSTDGNTEAFFGQGTRLTVV.

This clone turned up a few times. The rearrangement links TRBV4-2 to TRBJ2-2, with D maybe TRBD1 (5 bases). The CDR3 sequence is 16 residues long. Deletions cut 0 bases from V and 4 bases from J, with 12 bases between. In germline, CDR1 is LGHNA, CDR2 YNFKEQ. CDR3 sequence: CASSQESRVGTGELFF. CDR3 coding DNA: TGTGCCAGCAGCCAAGAATCCAGGGTTGGCACCGGGGAGCTGTTTTTT.

This clone was counted only a few times. The rearrangement joins TRBV13 to TRBJ2-7, with a tentative D call TRBD1 (5 bases). V was clipped by 5 bases and J by 0 bases, with 11 bases between them. CDR1 is PRHDT, CDR2 FYEKMQ, per germline (reference sequence). This CDR3 comprises 14 residues. CDR3 protein: CASSLPTDSYEQYF. The CDR3 DNA is TGTGCCAGCAGCCTTCCGACAGACTCCTACGAGCAGTACTTC.

V usage is TRBV7-3 and J usage is TRBJ2-2; D perhaps matches TRBD1 (6 bases). V was cut by 1 base and J by 7 bases, with 10 bases left in between. The CDR3 consists of 14 residues. The germline V gene has CDR1 SGHTA and CDR2 FQGTGA. The CDR3 is CASSLIGTSGELFF. Here the CDR3 DNA reads TGTGCCAGCAGCTTAATAGGGACAAGCGGGGAGCTGTTTTTT.

Remarks on this clone: This CDR3 is also generated by other DNA sequences in the sample. The chain links TRBV6-6 to TRBJ1-2; D is undetermined. This CDR3 is 14 amino acids long. V shed 0 bases and J shed 2 bases, with 7 bases lying between them. Looked up from germline, CDR1 is MNHNY and CDR2 is SVGAGI (reference sequence). DNA of the CDR3: TGTGCCAGCAGTTACTCTGGCAGAAACTATGGCTACACCTTC. Amino acid sequence: CASSYSGRNYGYTF.